The next 27 T cell receptor beta chains were all read from a single sample in a study of blood T cell repertoires in COVID-19. Generated by immunoSEQ multiplex PCR, the TCRdb table keeps only in-frame clones and is missing some. This sample carries about 24,000 clones, 89% of them seen once, and the ten largest clones take roughly 30%. Material: peripheral blood. Receptor source: a woman aged 70-85 years with active COVID-19.

In nucleotides, the CDR3 is TGTGCCAGCAGCTTTAGGGCTAGCGGGGGGACCGGGGAGCTGTTTTTT. It is translated as CASSFRASGGTGELFF. This chain connects TRBV7-8 to TRBJ2-2; 11 positions match TRBD2. J gave up 5 bases and V 3 bases, and 5 bases lay outside the gene matches. The germline V gene encodes CDR1 SGHVS and CDR2 FQNEAQ. The CDR3 has 16 amino acids.

The rearrangement uses TRBV5-1 and TRBJ1-4, with 9 bases lining up with TRBD1. The germline CDR1 and CDR2 sequences are SGHRS and YFSETQ. J gave up 8 bases and V 4 bases, and 6 bases lay outside the gene matches. The CDR3 extends over 14 amino acids. Here the CDR3 DNA reads TGCGCCAGCAGCCGGGGACAGGGAGACGAAAAACTGTTTTTT. Translated: CASSRGQGDEKLFF.

The CDR3 loop reads CASSQGPGTLNTEAFF. CDR3 DNA sequence: TGTGCCAGCAGCCAAGGTCCCGGGACACTGAACACTGAAGCTTTCTTT. The rearrangement joins TRBV3-1 (or the pseudogene TRBV3-2) to TRBJ1-1; D perhaps matches TRBD1 (6 bases). From germline, CDR1 is LGHDT and CDR2 YNNKEL (reference sequence). V lost 1 base to trimming and J lost 0 bases, with 12 bases between them. The CDR3 totals 16 residues.

V gene TRBV11-1 combines with J gene TRBJ1-1; no clear D gene. V lost 4 bases, J lost 3 bases, and 9 bases lay in between. Per germline, CDR1 SGHAT and CDR2 FQDESV (reference sequence). The CDR3 has 13 amino acids. The CDR3 bases are TGTGCCAGCAGCTCCGCTCGGGACACTGAAGCTTTCTTT. As protein: CASSSARDTEAFF.

The genes are TRBV27 and TRBJ1-1; D uncertain. The CDR3 length is 14 residues. Trimming left V 6 bases short and J 5 bases short, with 16 bases between. Germline-derived CDR1 and CDR2 are MNHEY and SMNVEV (reference sequence). CDR3 coding DNA: TGTGCCAGCAGGATGTGGGGAGTGGGGACTGAAGCTTTCTTT. As protein: CASRMWGVGTEAFF.

CDR3 nucleotide sequence: TGTGCCAGCAGTCCTCTAGCGGGGGAAATAGATACGCAGTATTTT. Translation gives CASSPLAGEIDTQYF. The chain carries TRBV7-3 and TRBJ2-3, with TRBD2 identical over 10 bases. This CDR3 spans 15 amino acids. Germline CDR1 and CDR2: SGHTA and FQGTGA. Trimming at V came to 6 bases and at J to 5 bases, leaving 8 bases not matched to a gene.

The chain uses TRBV6-5 and TRBJ1-2, with 8 bases lining up with TRBD1. Germline lookup yields CDR1 MNHEY and CDR2 SVGAGI. This CDR3 spans 13 amino acids. The V segment lost 6 bases and the J segment 5 bases; nucleotides outside the gene matches: 5. The CDR3 region has the DNA TGTGCCAGCAGCGGGACAGGCTGGTATGGCTACACCTTC. This translates into CASSGTGWYGYTF.

The chain couples TRBV6-5 to TRBJ2-2; possible D gene TRBD1, 6 bases. CDR1 and CDR2 (germline): MNHEY, SVGAGI. V lost 3 bases and J lost 4, with 12 bases in between. The length of the CDR3 is 15 residues. For the CDR3, the DNA is TGTGCCAGCAGTTATGAGGGGGTGATCACCGGGGAGCTGTTTTTT. Its protein is CASSYEGVITGELFF.

The V call is TRBV5-6, the J call TRBJ2-7; 8 bases fit TRBD1. Unmatched junction bases numbered 5, after V lost 2 bases and J lost 1 base. Germline V gene sequence: CDR1 SGHDT, CDR2 YYEEEE. The CDR3 consists of 15 residues. The CDR3 protein is CASSLETGGSYEQYF. DNA for the CDR3: TGTGCCAGCAGCTTAGAAACAGGGGGGTCCTACGAGCAGTACTTC.

This chain joins TRBV9 and TRBJ2-5; perhaps TRBD1 as D (6 bases). The CDR3 length is 15 residues. Looked up from germline, CDR1 is SGDLS and CDR2 is YYNGEE. V was pared by 2 bases and J by 4 bases, with 15 bases between. CDR3 amino acids: CASSVGTVGAETQYF. The DNA for the CDR3 is TGTGCCAGCAGCGTCGGGACGGTGGGGGCAGAGACCCAGTACTTC.

This chain uses TRBV2 with TRBJ2-7; a weak D match, TRBD1 (6 bases). CDR1 SNHLY and CDR2 FYNNEI come from the germline V gene. CDR3 length: 14 amino acids. Trimming took 6 bases from V and 6 from J, leaving 18 bases between them. The chain's CDR3 is CASSEPSTGLEQYF. DNA for the CDR3: TGTGCCAGCAGCGAACCCTCAACAGGGCTCGAGCAGTACTTC.

V and J are TRBV2 and TRBJ2-5, with TRBD1 matching 7 bases. CDR3 length equals 14 residues. The germline V gene has CDR1 SNHLY and CDR2 FYNNEI. Trimming took 5 bases from V and 0 from J; bases not matched to a gene: 3. The CDR3 DNA is TGTGCCAGCAGTTACAGGGGTAACCAAGAGACCCAGTACTTC. Its protein is CASSYRGNQETQYF.

The chain carries TRBV27 and TRBJ2-3, with D perhaps TRBD2 (6 bases). Germline V gene sequence: CDR1 MNHEY, CDR2 SMNVEV (reference sequence). The CDR3 covers 15 residues. Trimming pared 5 bases from V and 3 bases from J, leaving 15 bases between. The CDR3 coding sequence is TGTGCCAGCAGTACCGCGGGGACTCCAACAGATACGCAGTATTTT. Residues: CASSTAGTPTDTQYF.

J is TRBJ2-7 and V is TRBV27, with 9 bases aligning to TRBD2. The CDR3 extends over 17 amino acids. CDR1 is MNHEY, CDR2 SMNVEV, per germline (reference sequence). The V gene end was trimmed by 0 bases and the J gene end by 0 bases; junction bases not matched to a gene: 6. CDR3 sequence (DNA): TGTGCCAGCAGTTTATCGATAGCGGGGGTAACCTCCTACGAGCAGTACTTC. Its translation is CASSLSIAGVTSYEQYF.

This chain links TRBV4-1 with TRBJ2-1; 9 nucleotides align to TRBD1. The germline V gene encodes CDR1 MGHRA and CDR2 YSYEKL. The CDR3 totals 16 residues. V was clipped by 0 bases and J by 2 bases; unmatched bases: 2. The CDR3 DNA follows: TGCGCCAGCAGCCAAGAGGGGGACAGGGCCTACAATGAGCAGTTCTTC. Translating it yields CASSQEGDRAYNEQFF.

The gene calls are TRBV18 and TRBJ1-1; D remains ambiguous. This CDR3 region has 18 residues. V gave up 0 bases and J gave up 1 base, with 18 bases separating them. The germline gives CDR1 KGHSH, CDR2 LQKENI. The CDR3 loop is CASSPPLWAEEGNTEAFF. Here the CDR3 DNA reads TGTGCCAGCTCACCACCGCTGTGGGCGGAAGAGGGGAACACTGAAGCTTTCTTT. Filled out from reference TRBV18 and TRBJ1-1, the complete variable domain reads NAGVMQNPRHLVRRRGQEARLRCSPMKGHSHVYWYRQLPEEGLKFMVYLQKENIIDESGMPKERFSAEFPKEGPSILRIQQVVRGDSAAYFCASSPPLWAEEGNTEAFFGQGTRLTVV.

The rearrangement uses TRBV2 and TRBJ1-2, with 9 bases fitting TRBD1. There are 18 residues in the CDR3. With V trimmed by 6 bases and J by 7 bases, 21 bases remained unmatched. Germline V gene data show CDR1 as SNHLY and CDR2 as FYNNEI. As DNA, the CDR3 is TGTGCCAGCAGAGTAGCACCGGGACAGGGATTAGATATAGCTGGCTACACCTTC. Translated: CASRVAPGQGLDIAGYTF. The full variable domain, with the rest looked up from reference TRBV2 and TRBJ1-2, is EPEVTQTPSHQVTQMGQEVILRCVPISNHLYFYWYRQILGQKVEFLVSFYNNEISEKSEIFDDQFSVERPDGSNFTLKIRSTKLEDSAMYFCASRVAPGQGLDIAGYTFGSGTRLTVV.

This clone is a singleton in its sample. The genes are TRBV7-2 and TRBJ2-7, with no clear D. The CDR3 has 13 residues. V was pared by 4 bases and J by 5 bases, with 12 bases between. Germline V gene sequence: CDR1 SGHTA, CDR2 FQGNSA. Written as DNA, the CDR3 is TGTGCCAGCAGCTCCCCGATGAGCCACGAGCAGTACTTC. This gives the protein CASSSPMSHEQYF.

V is TRBV7-9 and J is TRBJ1-6; D perhaps matches TRBD1 (6 bases). Trimming took off 8 bases at V and 2 bases at J, with 13 bases between the two ends. The germline V gene encodes CDR1 SEHNR and CDR2 FQNEAQ (reference sequence). The CDR3 contains 15 residues. The CDR3, as DNA: TGTGCCAGCGCATCAGACAGGCCCTATAATTCACCCCTCCACTTT. This sequence encodes CASASDRPYNSPLHF. The entire variable domain, with the rest obtained from reference TRBV7-9 and TRBJ1-6, is as follows: DTGVSQNPRHKITKRGQNVTFRCDPISEHNRLYWYRQTLGQGPEFLTYFQNEAQLEKSRLLSDRFSAERPKGSFSTLEIQRTEQGDSAMYLCASASDRPYNSPLHFGNGTRLTVT.

The V gene is TRBV4-2, the J gene TRBJ2-5; 9 bases map to TRBD1. Trimming took 2 bases from V and 3 from J; bases not matched to a gene: 1. The CDR3 runs 14 residues. The germline V gene encodes CDR1 LGHNA and CDR2 YNFKEQ. CDR3 bases: TGTGCCAGCAGCCAAACAGGGGGCGAAGAGACCCAGTACTTC. Translating gives CASSQTGGEETQYF.

CDR3 loop: CASSLTERGGGETQYF. The CDR3 nucleotides are TGTGCCAGCAGCCTCACAGAGCGGGGAGGGGGAGAGACCCAGTACTTC. The chain combines TRBV7-9 with TRBJ2-5; D perhaps matches TRBD2 (7 bases). V was cut by 5 bases and J by 4 bases, with 20 bases left in between. Germline V gives CDR1 SEHNR, CDR2 FQNEAQ (reference sequence). CDR3 size: 16 residues.

The chain employs TRBV7-2 and TRBJ1-5; no definite D call. CDR3 size: 12 residues. Per the germline V gene, CDR1 is SGHTA and CDR2 is FQGNSA. V was shortened by 0 bases and J by 7 bases, with 4 bases between the two germline ends. The CDR3 region is CASSLAFQPQHF. CDR3 nucleotide sequence: TGTGCCAGCAGCTTAGCCTTCCAGCCCCAGCATTTT. Together with reference TRBV7-2 and TRBJ1-5, the CDR3 gives the full variable domain: GAGVSQSPSNKVTEKGKDVELRCDPISGHTALYWYRQSLGQGLEFLIYFQGNSAPDKSGLPSDRFSAERTGGSVSTLTIQRTQQEDSAVYLCASSLAFQPQHFGDGTRLSIL.

The CDR3 here is CASSSGSNTGELFF. The CDR3 DNA reads TGTGCCAGCAGCTCCGGGTCAAACACCGGGGAGCTGTTTTTT. V gene TRBV7-3 combines with J gene TRBJ2-2; D remains ambiguous. The CDR3 consists of 14 residues. Trimming stripped 4 bases from V and 2 bases from J, with 8 bases between. Germline V gene data show CDR1 as SGHTA and CDR2 as FQGTGA. Full variable domain (remainder filled in from reference TRBV7-3 and TRBJ2-2): GAGVSQTPSNKVTEKGKYVELRCDPISGHTALYWYRQSLGQGPEFLIYFQGTGAADDSGLPNDRFFAVRPEGSVSTLKIQRTERGDSAVYLCASSSGSNTGELFFGEGSRLTVL.

The J gene is TRBJ2-5, the V gene TRBV12-1; the table's D gene call, TRBD1, was not cross checked with the DNA. TRBV12-1 is listed as a pseudogene. This CDR3 has 16 residues. In nucleotides, the CDR3 is TGTGCCAGCAGCTTTTGGACAGGGGGCCGTTACTGGACCCAGTACTTC. Translation: CASSFWTGGRYWTQYF.

V gene TRBV27 combines with J gene TRBJ1-2; the match to TRBD1 covers 7 bases. The germline V gene has CDR1 MNHEY and CDR2 SMNVEV (reference sequence). The V and J ends lost 4 bases and 2 bases, in that order; junction bases with no gene match: 10. The CDR3 is made up of 16 amino acids. The CDR3 here is CASSSQTSGQNYGYTF. In DNA, the CDR3 is TGTGCCAGCAGTTCCCAAACTTCGGGACAGAACTATGGCTACACCTTC.

This sequence joins TRBV7-2 and TRBJ2-2; tentative D call: TRBD1 (6 bases). The CDR3 extends over 14 amino acids. CDR1 and CDR2 (germline): SGHTA, FQGNSA. The V end lost 6 bases, the J end lost 5 bases, and 13 bases lay between the germline ends. For the CDR3, the DNA is TGTGCCAGCAGTCCGACCAGGGGTACCGGGGAGCTGTTTTTT. This gives the protein CASSPTRGTGELFF.

The rearrangement uses TRBV9 and TRBJ2-1; D perhaps matches TRBD2 (5 bases). Germline loops: CDR1 SGDLS, CDR2 YYNGEE. This CDR3 has 16 amino acids. V was trimmed by 0 bases and J by 5 bases, leaving 15 bases between them. The CDR3 sequence is CASSVATGIVNNEQFF. CDR3 coding DNA: TGTGCCAGCAGCGTAGCTACGGGGATTGTCAACAATGAGCAGTTCTTC.